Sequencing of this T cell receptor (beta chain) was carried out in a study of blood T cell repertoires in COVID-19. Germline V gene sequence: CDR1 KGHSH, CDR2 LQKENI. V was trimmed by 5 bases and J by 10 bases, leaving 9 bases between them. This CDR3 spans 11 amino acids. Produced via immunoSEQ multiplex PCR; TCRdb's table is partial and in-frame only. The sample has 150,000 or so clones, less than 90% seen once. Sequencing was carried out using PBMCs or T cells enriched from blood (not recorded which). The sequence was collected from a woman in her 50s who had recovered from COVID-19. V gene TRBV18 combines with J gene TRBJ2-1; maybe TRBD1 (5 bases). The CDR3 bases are TGTGCCAGCTCATCAGGGCCGGAGCAGTTCTTC. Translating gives CASSSGPEQFF.